This TCR beta chain was identified during a study of spatial heterogeneity in lung cancer. Overall study context: There were, on average, more than eight raw-read appearances for each unique TCR and UMI combination.

In the library, each TCR cDNA molecule bore its own unique molecular identifier. TCRdb passed the 5' RACE reads through MiXCR, listing each CDR3 protein once. Of about 92,000 distinct CDR3 sequences in the sample, more than 10% were seen once. This clonotype was seen more than once but under ten times. Its target is not known. Documented time point: sample taken at primary tumor resection. Whole RNA, which was extracted from tumor, nontumor lung tissue or frozen PBMC, was sequenced without any cell sorting. 55 to 80 TRACERx patients with early, untreated non-small cell lung cancer donated samples. CDR1 is DFQATT and CDR2 is SNEGSKA in the germline V gene (reference sequence). CDR3 size: 14 residues. Trimming took off 5 bases at V and 2 bases at J, with 15 bases between the two ends. Study results and caveats: Expanded tumor TCRs that were ubiquitous appeared in blood more at resection than follow-up.

Sequencing used PBMCs, obtained at surgery. The TCR sequence derives from a male donor with early-stage non-small cell lung cancer. The chain uses TRBV20-1 and TRBJ2-5, with D possibly TRBD2 on 7 matching bases. The CDR3 here is CSAQKGGVQETQYF. The CDR3 DNA reads as TGCAGTGCTCAAAAAGGGGGGGTTCAAGAGACCCAGTACTTC.